This TCR beta chain was captured by sequencing in a study of T cell clones after liver transplantation. The wider study: Three of the eight recipients were HCV-positive; the rest had non-autoimmune, non-viral transplant indications. Overall study results and limits: Conclusions were preliminary, with small, heterogeneous patient groups.

V was cut by 7 bases and J by 6 bases, with 19 bases left in between. The CDR3 loop spans 15 amino acids. Germline lookup yields CDR1 SEHNR and CDR2 FQNEAQ (reference sequence). Points on this clone: Its target is unknown.

TCRdb's copy holds only in-frame clones and misses some; the assay was immunoSEQ multiplex PCR. The sample lists roughly 6,500 clones; less than 80% were seen once. V usage is TRBV7-9 and J usage is TRBJ2-1; D is ambiguous. The sequence was collected from a human patient who received a liver transplant. Part of the T cell pool may stem from the graft donor. The sequences come from CD8+ T cells from blood, collected 24 months after liver transplant. In nucleotides, the CDR3 is TGTGCCAGCACCTCCCCGGGCCTACCCCCCAATGAGCAGTTCTTC. It encodes CASTSPGLPPNEQFF.